The present T cell receptor (beta chain) was sequenced within a study of CD8 T cells in ankylosing spondylitis. The CDR3 is 16 residues long. Germline CDR1 reads MDHEN; CDR2 reads SYDVKM. The V and J ends lost 6 bases and 5 bases respectively, with 22 bases between them. Scientists made TCR beta libraries using quantitative 5'-RACE with molecular barcodes. TCRdb recomputed calls from the 5' RACE reads with MiXCR, one row per CDR3 protein. The sample contains some 250,000 distinct CDR3 sequences, over 8.5% of which appear only once. The sequenced material came from blood, either unsorted or a sorted T cell fraction (not recorded which). This TCR was sampled from a male donor with ankylosing spondylitis or in good health (not recorded which). This chain connects TRBV28 to TRBJ2-5; TRBD1 or TRBD2 may be the D gene (5 bases each). The CDR3 is CASRSRGRRPRETQYF. The CDR3 DNA follows: TGTGCCAGCAGGTCACGGGGCCGCCGTCCGAGGGAGACCCAGTACTTC.